This T cell receptor (beta chain) was captured by sequencing in a study of PD-1 blockade in classical Hodgkin lymphoma. CDR1 is KGHSH and CDR2 is LQKENI in the germline V gene. The length of the CDR3 is 14 residues. V trimming: 5 bases; J trimming: 5 bases; junction bases outside the gene matches: 5. For this clone: Its antigen remains unknown.

Findings and caveats of the study: By C4D1, CD4+ diversity increased significantly, especially in complete responders.

Brentuximab vedotin exposure varied, and every patient relapsed after autologous stem cell transplantation. Data came from immunoSEQ multiplex PCR; TCRdb stores just in-frame clones and leaves some out. The sample contains roughly 97,000 clones, approximately 80% of which appear only once. The material sequenced was peripheral blood mononuclear cells (PBMCs), taken at baseline. The origin of this receptor is a human donor with classical Hodgkin lymphoma. V gene TRBV18 combines with J gene TRBJ1-5, with 8 nucleotides matching TRBD1. The CDR3 reads CASSGQGADQPQHF. DNA of the CDR3: TGTGCCAGCTCAGGGCAGGGGGCGGATCAGCCCCAGCATTTT.